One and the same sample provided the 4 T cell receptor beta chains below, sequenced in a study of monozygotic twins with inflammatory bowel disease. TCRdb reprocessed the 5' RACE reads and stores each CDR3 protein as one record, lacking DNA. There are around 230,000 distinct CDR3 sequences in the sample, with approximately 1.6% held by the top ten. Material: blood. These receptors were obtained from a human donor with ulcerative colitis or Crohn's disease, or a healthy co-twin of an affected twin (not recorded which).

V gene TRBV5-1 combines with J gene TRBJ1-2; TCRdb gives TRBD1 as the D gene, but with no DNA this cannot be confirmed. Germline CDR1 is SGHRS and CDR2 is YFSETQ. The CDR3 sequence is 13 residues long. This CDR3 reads CASSEGAPDGYTF.

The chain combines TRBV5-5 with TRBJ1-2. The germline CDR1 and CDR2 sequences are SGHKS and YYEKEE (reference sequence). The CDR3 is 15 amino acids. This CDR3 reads CASSFDGVSNYGYTF. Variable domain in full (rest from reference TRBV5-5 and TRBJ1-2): DAGVTQSPTHLIKTRGQQVTLRCSPISGHKSVSWYQQVLGQGPQFIFQYYEKEERGRGNFPDRFSARQFPNYSSELNVNALLLGDSALYLCASSFDGVSNYGYTFGSGTRLTVV.

CDR3 region: CASSRPDYEQYF. J is TRBJ2-7 and V is TRBV12-3 or TRBV12-4; checking the TCRdb D call of TRBD1 is not possible without DNA. The CDR3 length is 12 residues.

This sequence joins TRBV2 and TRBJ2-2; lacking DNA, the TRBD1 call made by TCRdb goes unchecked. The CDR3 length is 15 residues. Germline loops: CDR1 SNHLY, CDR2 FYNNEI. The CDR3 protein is CASRRQGASTGELFF.